What follows are 8 T cell receptor beta chains derived from one specimen sequenced in a study of glioma-infiltrating T cells. Amplification of TCR alpha and beta CDR3 regions from RNA used iRepertoire nested multiplex PCR. MiXCR, run by TCRdb on the multiplex PCR reads, gives a single entry per CDR3 protein. The table includes a few hundred thousand distinct CDR3 sequences, around 45% detected once. Source material: glioma tissue, nonneoplastic brain tissue, or PBMCs (not recorded which). The receptors derive from a human donor with low-grade glioma or glioblastoma, undergoing nonglioma brain surgery, or in good health (not recorded which).

The J gene is TRBJ1-5, the V gene TRBV4-2, with 8 bases aligning to TRBD1. CDR1 and CDR2 (germline): LGHNA, YNFKEQ. The CDR3 contains 15 residues. J lost 2 bases, V lost 1 base, and 1 base had no gene match. The DNA for the CDR3 is TGTGCCAGCAGCCAAGGACAGGGGCGCAATCAGCCCCAGCATTTT. As protein: CASSQGQGRNQPQHF.

Concerning this clonotype itself: Mismatch with germline at one junction end may stem from a read error. The rearrangement joins TRBV7-9 to TRBJ2-5; the D is unclear. Germline CDR1 SEHNR, CDR2 FQNEAQ (reference sequence). The CDR3 consists of 11 residues. The DNA of the CDR3 is TGTGCCAGCAGCCCTCAAGAGGCCCAGTACTTC. This encodes CASSPQEAQYF.

In this sample, this clonotype turned up many times. This chain links TRBV6-2 or TRBV6-3 with TRBJ1-5, with D perhaps TRBD1 (5 bases). V was clipped by 2 bases and J by 0 bases, with 14 bases between them. Germline V CDR1 and CDR2: MNHEY, SVGEGT. The CDR3 extends over 17 amino acids. The CDR3 region has the DNA TGTGCCAGCAGTTACCCCCCGGGACGTTATAGCAATCAGCCCCAGCATTTT. Amino acids: CASSYPPGRYSNQPQHF.

A note on this clonotype: This clone may be a read error of a much larger clone one base away. This chain connects TRBV20-1 to TRBJ2-7, with unresolved D. V gave up 3 bases and J gave up 6 bases, with 9 bases separating them. There are 11 residues in the CDR3. The germline V gene encodes CDR1 DFQATT and CDR2 SNEGSKA (reference sequence). CDR3 nucleotides: TGCAGTGCTAGCTATACCTGCGAGCAGTACTTC. Translated, it gives CSASYTCEQYF.

This clonotype has only a few counts. V is TRBV18 and J is TRBJ2-5, with TRBD1 matching over 8 bases. Germline lookup yields CDR1 KGHSH and CDR2 LQKENI. The CDR3 contains 15 residues. V shed 4 bases, J shed 3 bases, and the junction held 7 bases outside the gene matches. The CDR3 nucleotides read TGTGCCAGCTCACAAGGGACAGGACTTGAAGAGACCCAGTACTTC. Its translation: CASSQGTGLEETQYF.

This clonotype was recorded a few times. The CDR3 DNA reads as TGTGCCAGCAGCCAAGGACTAGCGGATGGCACAGATACGCAGTATTTT. The encoded protein is CASSQGLADGTDTQYF. The chain recombines TRBV4-2 with TRBJ2-3, with 9 bases aligning to TRBD2. This CDR3 has 16 amino acids. Losses at the gene ends were 1 base for V and 1 base for J; bases not matched to a gene: 3. CDR1 is LGHNA, CDR2 YNFKEQ, per germline.

This clonotype was seen ten or more times. V usage is TRBV27 and J usage is TRBJ1-5; unclear D gene. Germline V lookup: CDR1 MNHEY, CDR2 SMNVEV (reference sequence). The CDR3 extends over 13 amino acids. Trimming cost V 3 bases and J 6 bases, with 9 bases left between them. CDR3 loop: CASSFGAGQPQHF. The CDR3 coding sequence is TGTGCCAGCAGTTTCGGTGCCGGTCAGCCCCAGCATTTT.

The table lists this clonotype with many counts. The CDR3: CASSELTNPNSPLHF. The DNA for the CDR3 is TGTGCCAGCTCCGAACTAACTAATCCTAATTCACCCCTCCACTTT. This chain links TRBV6-1 with TRBJ1-6; the D is unclear. Trimming stripped 8 bases from V and 6 bases from J, with 17 bases between. CDR1 and CDR2 (germline): MNHNS, SASEGT. The CDR3 is made up of 15 amino acids.